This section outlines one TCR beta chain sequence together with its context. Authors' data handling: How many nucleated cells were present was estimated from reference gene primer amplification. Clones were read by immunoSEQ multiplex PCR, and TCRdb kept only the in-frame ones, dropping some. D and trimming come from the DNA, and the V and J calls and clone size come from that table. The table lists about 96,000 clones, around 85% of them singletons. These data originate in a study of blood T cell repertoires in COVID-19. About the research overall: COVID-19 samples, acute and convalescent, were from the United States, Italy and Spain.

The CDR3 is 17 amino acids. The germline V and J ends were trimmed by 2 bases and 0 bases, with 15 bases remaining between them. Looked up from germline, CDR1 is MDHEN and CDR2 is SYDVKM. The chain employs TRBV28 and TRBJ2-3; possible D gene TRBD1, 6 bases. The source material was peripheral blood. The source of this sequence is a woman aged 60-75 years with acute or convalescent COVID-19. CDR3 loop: CASSLMQGRLSTDTQYF. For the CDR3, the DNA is TGTGCCAGCAGTTTAATGCAGGGGCGCCTTAGCACAGATACGCAGTATTTT.